Listed below are T cell receptor beta chains from one sample, sequenced in a study of blood T cell repertoires in COVID-19. TCRdb keeps only in-frame clones here, not all; method: immunoSEQ multiplex PCR. Among around 200,000 clones listed, about 80% were seen once. Sequencing was carried out using peripheral blood. The receptors come from a man in his fifties with active or convalescent COVID-19. CDR3s include the opening cysteine and the closing phenylalanine or tryptophan. A D gene is named only where the DNA matches it firmly. A row's size may be missing; if present it is once, few, many or a size class.

d_gene,abundance,v_gene,j_gene,CDR3nt,CDR3aa
NA,NA,TRBV11-2,TRBJ1-3,TGTGCCAGCAGCTCCGGGAGCTCTGGAAACACCATATATTTT,CASSSGSSGNTIYF
NA,once,TRBV2,TRBJ1-6,TGTGCCAGCAGTGTCGAGACACTCAATTCACCCCTCCACTTT,CASSVETLNSPLHF
NA,NA,TRBV10-3,TRBJ2-7,TGTGCCATCAGTGAACCCCACAGGGATTACTCCTACGAGCAGTACTTC,CAISEPHRDYSYEQYF
NA,NA,TRBV5-1,TRBJ2-1,TGCGCCAGCAGCGGCCGGGACAACTACAATGAGCAGTTCTTC,CASSGRDNYNEQFF
TRBD2,once,TRBV7-9,TRBJ2-7,TGTGCCAGCAGCCCAGGGACTAGCGGGACCTCCTACGAGCAGTACTTC,CASSPGTSGTSYEQYF
TRBD1,NA,TRBV4-2,TRBJ2-5,TGTGCCAGCAGCCAACAGGACAGGGGAGAGACCCAGTACTTC,CASSQQDRGETQYF
TRBD1,NA,TRBV6-1,TRBJ1-2,TGTGCCAGCAGTGAAGGACAGGGCTTACACTATGGCTACACCTTC,CASSEGQGLHYGYTF
TRBD1,NA,TRBV6-2/TRBV6-3,TRBJ2-7,TGTGCCAGCAGTTACAACCCAACGGACAGGGGGAACGAGCAGTACTTC,CASSYNPTDRGNEQYF
NA,once,TRBV7-8,TRBJ1-5,TGTGCCAGCAGCTTATGGGGGCCCGCGGATCAGCCCCAGCATTTT,CASSLWGPADQPQHF
NA,NA,TRBV6-5,TRBJ1-1,TGTGCCAGCAGTCGGACAGAGAACACTGAAGCTTTCTTT,CASSRTENTEAFF
TRBD1,NA,TRBV5-6,TRBJ1-1,TGTGCCAGCGGTCGACAGGGGACTGAAGCTTTCTTT,CASGRQGTEAFF
TRBD2,NA,TRBV19,TRBJ2-3,TGTGCCAGTAGTATAGAAGGGACGGGGGGGCGTACAGATACGCAGTATTTT,CASSIEGTGGRTDTQYF
NA,NA,TRBV6-5,TRBJ1-3,TGTGCCAGCAGTTACTCGAGTAGGGGCTCTGGAAACACCATATATTTT,CASSYSSRGSGNTIYF